This TCR beta chain is from a study of CD8 T cells in ankylosing spondylitis. Trimming pared 1 base from V and 0 bases from J, leaving 7 bases between. The CDR3 has 15 residues. Regarding the study as a whole: There was reportedly significant enrichment of clones that were disease-linked in matched ankylosing spondylitis synovial fluid.

As to this clonotype: The antigen remains undetermined.

MiXCR, applied by TCRdb to the 5' RACE reads, yields one record per CDR3 protein. Among about 340,000 distinct CDR3 sequences, more than 20% were seen once, and the ten largest hold 13%. The chain uses TRBV12-3 or TRBV12-4 and TRBJ1-5; the D is unclear. The sequenced sample consisted of blood, either unsorted or a sorted T cell fraction (not recorded which). The clonotype originates from a male donor with ankylosing spondylitis or in good health (not recorded which). CDR3 sequence: CASSLESYSNQPQHF. In DNA, the CDR3 is TGTGCCAGCAGTTTAGAGAGCTATAGCAATCAGCCCCAGCATTTT.